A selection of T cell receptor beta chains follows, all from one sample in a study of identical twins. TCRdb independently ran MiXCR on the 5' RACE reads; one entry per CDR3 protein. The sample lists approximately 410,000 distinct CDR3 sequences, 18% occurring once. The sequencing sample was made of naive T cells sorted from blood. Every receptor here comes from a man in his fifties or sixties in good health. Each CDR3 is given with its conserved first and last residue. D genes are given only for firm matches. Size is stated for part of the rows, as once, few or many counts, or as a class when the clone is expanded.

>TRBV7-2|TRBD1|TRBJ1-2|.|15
CASSPDRTGMGGYTF
TGTGCCAGCAGCCCAGACAGGACAGGGATGGGTGGCTACACCTTC
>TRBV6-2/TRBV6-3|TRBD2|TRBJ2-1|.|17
CASSYPLAGISYNEQFF
TGTGCCAGCAGTTACCCACTAGCGGGGATCTCCTACAATGAGCAGTTCTTC
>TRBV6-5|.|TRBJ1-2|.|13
CASSYRGGYGYTF
TGTGCCAGCAGTTACCGCGGTGGTTATGGCTACACCTTC
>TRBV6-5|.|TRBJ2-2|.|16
CASSYRAGRNTGELFF
TGTGCCAGCAGTTACAGGGCAGGGAGAAACACCGGGGAGCTGTTTTTT
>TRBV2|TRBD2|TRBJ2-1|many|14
CASISGLAGGEQFF
TGTGCCAGCATCTCTGGACTAGCGGGAGGTGAGCAGTTCTTC
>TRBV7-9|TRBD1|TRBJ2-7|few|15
CASSLVQGGSYEQYF
TGTGCCAGCAGCTTAGTACAGGGGGGAAGCTACGAGCAGTACTTC
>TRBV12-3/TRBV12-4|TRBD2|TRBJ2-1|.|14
CASGTSGSYNEQFF
TGTGCCAGCGGGACTAGCGGCTCCTACAATGAGCAGTTCTTC
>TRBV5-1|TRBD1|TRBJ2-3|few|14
CASSEGQWEDTQYF
TGCGCCAGCAGCGAGGGACAGTGGGAGGATACGCAGTATTTT
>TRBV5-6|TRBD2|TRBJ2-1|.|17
CASSGGRTSGLYNEQFF
TGTGCCAGCAGCGGGGGCCGGACTAGCGGCCTCTACAATGAGCAGTTCTTC
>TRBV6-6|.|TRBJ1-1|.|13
CASPGSPNTEAFF
TGTGCCAGCCCAGGGTCCCCGAACACTGAAGCTTTCTTT
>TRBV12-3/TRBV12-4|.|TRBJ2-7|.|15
CASSLIPDFGLIRYF
TGTGCCAGCAGTTTAATCCCCGATTTCGGGCTAATACGGTACTTC
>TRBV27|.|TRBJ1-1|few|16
CASSHVSPPLNTEAFF
TGTGCCAGCAGCCACGTGTCACCTCCGTTGAACACTGAAGCTTTCTTT
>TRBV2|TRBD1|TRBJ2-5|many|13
CASTGTGEETQYF
TGTGCCAGCACCGGGACAGGGGAAGAGACCCAGTACTTC
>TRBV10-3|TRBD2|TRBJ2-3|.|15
CAMRTSGLGTDTQYF
TGTGCCATGCGGACTAGCGGCCTTGGCACAGATACGCAGTATTTT
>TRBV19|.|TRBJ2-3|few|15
CASSMTGLRTDTQYF
TGTGCCAGTAGTATGACGGGTCTGCGCACAGATACGCAGTATTTT
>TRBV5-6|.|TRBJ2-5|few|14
CASSFNVFQETQYF
TGTGCCAGCAGCTTCAACGTCTTCCAAGAGACCCAGTACTTC
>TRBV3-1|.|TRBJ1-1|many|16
CASSHAFLLENTEAFF
TGTGCCAGCAGCCATGCCTTTTTGTTGGAGAACACTGAAGCTTTCTTT
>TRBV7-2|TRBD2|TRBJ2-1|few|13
CASSLSGGPTQFF
TGTGCCAGCAGCTTGAGCGGGGGCCCGACTCAGTTCTTC
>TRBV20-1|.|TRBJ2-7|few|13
CSAASAGDGEQYF
TGCAGTGCTGCCTCGGCGGGTGACGGCGAGCAGTACTTC
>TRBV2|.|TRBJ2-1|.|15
CASSVSGRASGEQFF
TGTGCCAGCAGCGTTAGCGGAAGAGCCAGCGGTGAGCAGTTCTTC
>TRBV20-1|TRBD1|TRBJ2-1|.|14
CSAHAGTGAYEQFF
TGCAGTGCCCACGCCGGGACAGGGGCCTATGAGCAGTTCTTC
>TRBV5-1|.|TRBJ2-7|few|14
CASSLDSGPYEQYF
TGCGCCAGCAGCTTGGACAGTGGACCCTACGAGCAGTACTTC
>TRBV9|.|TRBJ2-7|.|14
CASSGGLGMVEQYF
TGTGCCAGCAGCGGAGGTCTGGGTATGGTCGAGCAGTACTTC
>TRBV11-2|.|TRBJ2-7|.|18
CASSLERSMGGVGYEQYF
TGTGCCAGCAGCTTAGAACGATCAATGGGGGGCGTGGGTTACGAGCAGTACTTC
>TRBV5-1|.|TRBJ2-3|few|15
CASSFTQEVGDTQYF
TGCGCCAGCAGCTTCACCCAGGAGGTCGGAGATACGCAGTATTTT
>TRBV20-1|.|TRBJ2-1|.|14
CSAREGPAYNEQFF
TGCAGTGCCCGAGAAGGGCCGGCCTACAATGAGCAGTTCTTC
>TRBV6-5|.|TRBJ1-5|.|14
CASSYWDSNQPQHF
TGTGCCAGCAGTTACTGGGATAGCAATCAGCCCCAGCATTTT
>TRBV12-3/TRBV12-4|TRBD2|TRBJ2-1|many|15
CASSLGRLAGNEQFF
TGTGCCAGCAGTTTAGGGAGACTAGCGGGCAATGAGCAGTTCTTC
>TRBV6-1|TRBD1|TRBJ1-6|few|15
CASASGTARSSPLHF
TGTGCCAGCGCGTCCGGGACAGCTCGCAGTTCACCCCTCCACTTT
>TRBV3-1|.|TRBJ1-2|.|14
CASSQAQGNYGYTF
TGTGCCAGCAGCCAAGCACAGGGAAACTATGGCTACACCTTC
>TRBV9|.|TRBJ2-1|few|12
CASSVGIGEQFF
TGTGCCAGCAGCGTAGGTATCGGTGAGCAGTTCTTC
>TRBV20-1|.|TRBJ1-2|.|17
CSATEGKSLLESYGYTF
TGCAGTGCCACCGAGGGGAAATCCCTACTGGAATCCTATGGCTACACCTTC
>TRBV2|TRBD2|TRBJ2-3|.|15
CASRVGTSGRDTQYF
TGTGCCAGCAGGGTTGGGACTAGCGGGAGAGATACGCAGTATTTT
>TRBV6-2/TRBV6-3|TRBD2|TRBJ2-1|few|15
CASSAERELYNEQFF
TGTGCCAGCAGTGCTGAGCGGGAGTTGTACAATGAGCAGTTCTTC
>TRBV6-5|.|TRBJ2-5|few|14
CASSSENFQETQYF
TGTGCCAGCAGTTCGGAAAACTTCCAAGAGACCCAGTACTTC
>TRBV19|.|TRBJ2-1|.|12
CAKPTLHNEQFF
TGTGCCAAACCCACACTACACAATGAGCAGTTCTTC
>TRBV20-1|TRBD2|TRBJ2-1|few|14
CSAMSGRAYNEQFF
TGCAGTGCGATGAGCGGGAGGGCCTACAATGAGCAGTTCTTC
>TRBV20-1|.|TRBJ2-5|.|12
CSARGLDETQYF
TGCAGTGCTCGTGGCTTAGATGAGACCCAGTACTTC
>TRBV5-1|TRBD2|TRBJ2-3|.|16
CASTRAGGLSTDTQYF
TGCGCCAGCACCCGAGCGGGAGGGCTCTCGACAGATACGCAGTATTTT